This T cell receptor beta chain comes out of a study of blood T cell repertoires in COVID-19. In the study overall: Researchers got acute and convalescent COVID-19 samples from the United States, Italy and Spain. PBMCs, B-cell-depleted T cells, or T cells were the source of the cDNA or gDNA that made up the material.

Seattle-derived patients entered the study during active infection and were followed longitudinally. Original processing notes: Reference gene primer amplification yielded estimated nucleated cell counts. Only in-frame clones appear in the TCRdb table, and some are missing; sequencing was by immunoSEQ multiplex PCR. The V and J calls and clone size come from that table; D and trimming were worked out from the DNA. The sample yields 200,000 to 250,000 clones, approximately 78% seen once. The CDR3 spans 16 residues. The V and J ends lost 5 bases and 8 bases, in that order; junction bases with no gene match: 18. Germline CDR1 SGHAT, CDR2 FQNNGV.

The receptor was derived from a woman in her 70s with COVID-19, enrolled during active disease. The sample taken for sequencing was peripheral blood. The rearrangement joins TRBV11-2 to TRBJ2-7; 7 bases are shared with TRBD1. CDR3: CASSRHQGGPPFQQYF. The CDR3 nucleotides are TGTGCCAGCAGCCGTCATCAAGGGGGCCCCCCTTTCCAGCAGTACTTC. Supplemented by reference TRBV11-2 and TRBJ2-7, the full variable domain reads EAGVAQSPRYKIIEKRQSVAFWCNPISGHATLYWYQQILGQGPKLLIQFQNNGVVDDSQLPKDRFSAERLKGVDSTLKIQPAKLEDSAVYLCASSRHQGGPPFQQYFGPGTRLTVT.